What follows are 5 T cell receptor beta chains derived from one specimen sequenced in a study of molecular identifiers for immune sequencing clone quantification. TCRdb recomputed calls from the PCR reads with MiXCR, one row per CDR3 protein. The data show tens of thousands of distinct CDR3 sequences, with around a sixth seen just once and around 1.4% held by the top ten. Sample: naive CD8+ T cells from blood, with Jurkat cell RNA spiked in. The subset denotes: FACS-sorted CD8+CD4-CCR7+CD45RA+ naive T cells. The origin of the receptors is a human donor in good health. Some libraries in this study had Jurkat cell RNA spiked in.

To note about this clonotype: Compared with germline, one end of the junction differs, possibly owing to a read error. The rearrangement links TRBV20-1 to TRBJ2-2, with 10 bases aligning to TRBD1. CDR1 DFQATT and CDR2 SNEGSKA come from the germline V gene (reference sequence). CDR3 size: 16 residues. The CDR3 spells CRASPGTGVGTGELFF. In DNA form, the CDR3 reads TGTAGAGCGAGCCCCGGGACAGGGGTGGGCACCGGGGAGCTGTTTTTT.

This clonotype was counted between two and nine times. V usage is TRBV11-2 and J usage is TRBJ2-7, with 10 bases aligning to TRBD2. J gave up 2 bases and V 4 bases, and 2 bases lay outside the gene matches. Looked up from germline, CDR1 is SGHAT and CDR2 is FQNNGV. This CDR3 has 14 amino acids. This CDR3 reads CASSSGTSAYEQYF. The CDR3 DNA reads TGTGCCAGCAGCTCCGGGACTAGCGCCTACGAGCAGTACTTC. The variable domain in full, completed from reference TRBV11-2 and TRBJ2-7, reads EAGVAQSPRYKIIEKRQSVAFWCNPISGHATLYWYQQILGQGPKLLIQFQNNGVVDDSQLPKDRFSAERLKGVDSTLKIQPAKLEDSAVYLCASSSGTSAYEQYFGPGTRLTVT.

This clonotype has ten or more counts. This rearrangement joins TRBV6-5 to TRBJ2-1, with TRBD2 matching over 9 bases. The CDR3 runs to 16 residues. V trimming: 4 bases; J trimming: 4 bases; junction bases outside the gene matches: 8. CDR1 is MNHEY, CDR2 SVGAGI, per germline. CDR3 loop: CASSFPGTSRYNEQFF. Written as DNA, the CDR3 is TGTGCCAGCAGTTTCCCCGGGACTAGCCGTTACAATGAGCAGTTCTTC.

Comments on this clonotype: This may be a read error: a much more frequent sequence differs by one nucleotide. The chain employs TRBV3-1 and TRBJ2-1; tentative D call: TRBD1 (6 bases). The CDR3 spans 11 residues. CDR1 and CDR2 from the germline V gene are LGHDT and YNNKEL (reference sequence). The CDR3 sequence: CATGEYNEQSF. In DNA form, the CDR3 reads TGTGCCACAGGGGAATACAATGAGCAGTCCTTC.

This clonotype was seen at least ten times. The chain uses TRBV28 and TRBJ1-4; D is ambiguous. Germline CDR1 reads MDHEN; CDR2 reads SYDVKM. V lost 6 bases to trimming and J lost 5 bases, with 13 bases between them. The CDR3 has 14 residues. The DNA for the CDR3 is TGTGCCAGCAGACCCCTGGGAGAAAATGAAAAACTGTTTTTT. Encoded protein: CASRPLGENEKLFF.